These 20 T cell receptor beta chains originate from one sample sequenced in a study of prognosis after radiotherapy for stage I lung cancer. Template was genomic DNA; TCR beta CDR3 amplified in two multiplex PCR rounds. Specific primers for each TRBV and TRBJ gene were what first-round PCR used. MiXCR, run by TCRdb on the multiplex PCR reads, gives a single entry per CDR3 protein. This sample has 20,000 to 30,000 distinct CDR3 sequences; around 36% occur once, and the top ten carry over 50%. The sample was PBMCs, taken before or after stereotactic body radiation therapy (not recorded which). The receptors shown here come from a donor older than 45 with non-small cell lung cancer.

Many counts were recorded for this clonotype. The germline gene is not matched at one end of the junction; a read error may be the cause. The rearrangement joins TRBV7-7 to TRBJ2-1, with 10 nucleotides matching TRBD2. CDR1 SSHAT and CDR2 FNYEAQ come from the germline V gene (reference sequence). The CDR3 runs to 15 residues. The CDR3 DNA follows: TGTGCTAGCAGCTTAAGGGCTAGCGGGAGTCCTGAGCAGTTCTTC. It encodes CASSLRASGSPEQFF. Looking up the rest from reference TRBV7-7 and TRBJ2-1 gives the full variable domain: GAGVSQSPRYKVTKRGQDVTLRCDPISSHATLYWYQQALGQGPEFLTYFNYEAQPDKSGLPSDRFSAERPEGSISTLTIQRTEQRDSAMYRCASSLRASGSPEQFFGPGTRLTVL.

In the case of this clonotype: A read error is likely here: a far larger clone is one base away. J is TRBJ2-3 and V is TRBV2, with TRBD1 as a possible D gene (5 bases). The V end lost 6 bases, the J end lost 2 bases, and 15 bases lay between the germline ends. The CDR3 extends over 15 amino acids. Looked up from germline, CDR1 is SNHLY and CDR2 is FYNNEI. The CDR3 here is CASSIRTTTTDTQYF. The CDR3 nucleotides are TGTGCCAGCAGCATCAGGACAACGACCACAGATACGCAGTATTTT.

The chain employs TRBV12-3 or TRBV12-4 and TRBJ2-3; 8 bases line up with TRBD2. The CDR3 sequence is 14 residues long. V lost 5 bases and J lost 6; bases outside the gene matches: 7. CDR3: CASSLSGSVDTQYF. CDR3 DNA: TGTGCCAGCAGTCTAAGCGGGAGTGTTGATACGCAGTATTTT.

A note on this clonotype: A far larger clone is just one base off, so this is likely a read error. The V call is TRBV6-9, the J call TRBJ2-5; 12 bases match TRBD1. Germline loops: CDR1 MNHGY, CDR2 SVAAGI. CDR3 size: 16 residues. DNA for the CDR3: TGTGCCAGCAGTTTAACCGGGACAGGGGGCCAAGAGACCCATTACTTC. This encodes CASSLTGTGGQETHYF.

This clonotype was picked up a small number of times. The CDR3 bases are TGTGCCATCCAAGGGGGGAGTTCAGACATTCAGTACTTC. Translated: CAIQGGSSDIQYF. This chain links TRBV19 with TRBJ2-4; D tentatively fits TRBD1 or TRBD2 (6 bases each). The CDR3 is 13 amino acids. The germline V gene encodes CDR1 LNHDA and CDR2 SQIVND (reference sequence). The V gene lost 10 bases and the J gene lost 8 bases, with 18 bases spanning the gap.

V is TRBV7-9 and J is TRBJ1-2; the match to TRBD1 covers 9 bases. Germline lookup yields CDR1 SEHNR and CDR2 FQNEAQ (reference sequence). Trimming took 5 bases from V and 3 from J; bases not matched to a gene: 4. There are 14 residues in the CDR3. The CDR3 nucleotides are TGTGCCAGCAGCGTCACAGGGGGCTACTATGGCTACACCTTC. Translating it yields CASSVTGGYYGYTF. The full variable domain, with the rest looked up from reference TRBV7-9 and TRBJ1-2, is DTGVSQNPRHKITKRGQNVTFRCDPISEHNRLYWYRQTLGQGPEFLTYFQNEAQLEKSRLLSDRFSAERPKGSFSTLEIQRTEQGDSAMYLCASSVTGGYYGYTFGSGTRLTVV.

There are many counts of this clonotype. V usage is TRBV4-2 and J usage is TRBJ2-7, with a possible D match to TRBD1 (5 bases). CDR3 length equals 14 residues. Trimming left V 1 base short and J 7 bases short, with 14 bases between. Germline lookup yields CDR1 LGHNA and CDR2 YNFKEQ. This CDR3 reads CASSQAARVGEQYF. CDR3 coding DNA: TGTGCCAGCAGCCAAGCGGCCAGGGTGGGGGAGCAGTACTTC.

Note on this clonotype: This may be a read error, as it is one base from a much larger clone. The chain recombines TRBV5-4 with TRBJ1-2; perhaps TRBD1 as D (6 bases). V lost 4 bases to trimming and J lost 4 bases, with 14 bases between them. Germline values: CDR1 SGHNT, CDR2 YYREEE (reference sequence). CDR3 length: 14 residues. CDR3 sequence: CASSQNREVYGYTF. CDR3 bases: TGTGCCAGCAGCCAAAACAGGGAGGTCTATGGCTACACCTTC.

This clonotype came up many times. The genes are TRBV2 and TRBJ1-1; tentative D call: TRBD1 (5 bases). V lost 6 bases, J lost 2 bases, and 10 bases lay in between. Germline CDR1 SNHLY, CDR2 FYNNEI. There are 13 residues in the CDR3. CDR3 amino acids: CASRIQVNTEAFF. The CDR3 DNA reads as TGTGCCAGCAGGATACAGGTTAACACTGAAGCTTTCTTT.

This clonotype was seen repeatedly, ten times or more. The chain couples TRBV20-1 to TRBJ1-4; D perhaps matches TRBD1 (5 bases). The germline V and J ends were trimmed by 1 base and 8 bases, with 11 bases remaining between them. This CDR3 is 13 amino acids long. Germline V lookup: CDR1 DFQATT, CDR2 SNEGSKA (reference sequence). CDR3 sequence: CSARVAGREKLFF. The CDR3 region has the DNA TGCAGTGCTAGAGTGGCAGGGCGGGAAAAACTGTTTTTT.

This clonotype showed up just once. A far larger clone lies a single base away; this is likely a read error. CDR3 amino acids: CASSLGSGNSYQQYF. CDR3 sequence (DNA): TGTGCCAGCAGCTTAGGAAGCGGGAACTCCTACCAGCAGTACTTC. The V gene is TRBV7-9, the J gene TRBJ2-7; TRBD2 agrees at 7 bases. Germline loops: CDR1 SEHNR, CDR2 FQNEAQ (reference sequence). This CDR3 region has 15 residues.

The table lists this clonotype with a few counts. The chain combines TRBV6-2 or TRBV6-3 with TRBJ2-2, with a weak D call TRBD1 (6 bases). Trimming stripped 6 bases from V and 6 bases from J, with 17 bases between. The CDR3 consists of 15 residues. Germline CDR1 and CDR2: MNHEY and SVGEGT. CDR3 coding DNA: TGTGCCAGCAGCTACGAGAGTGAGGGGGCCGGGGAGCTGTTTTTT. Translated, it gives CASSYESEGAGELFF.

Worth noting for this clonotype: A junction boundary mismatches the germline segment, possibly from a read error. The rearrangement links TRBV6-1 to TRBJ1-6; possible D gene TRBD1, 6 bases. The CDR3 extends over 15 amino acids. Germline values: CDR1 MNHNS, CDR2 SASEGT. The CDR3 reads CASIIQGFKNSLLHF. DNA for the CDR3: TGTGCCAGCATAATACAGGGTTTTAAGAATTCACTCCTCCACTTT.

This clonotype was observed many times. This chain connects TRBV19 to TRBJ2-3; no clear D gene. V lost 4 bases to trimming and J lost 5 bases, with 10 bases between them. Germline CDR1 LNHDA, CDR2 SQIVND (reference sequence). The CDR3 runs 13 residues. The chain's CDR3 is CASSTPLRDTQYF. CDR3 coding DNA: TGTGCCAGTAGTACCCCTTTAAGAGATACGCAGTATTTT.

In its sample, this clonotype was seen many times. V gene TRBV24-1 combines with J gene TRBJ2-1; TRBD1 matches 10 bases. Trimming at V came to 7 bases and at J to 5 bases, leaving 10 bases not matched to a gene. CDR1 and CDR2 (germline): KGHDR, SFDVKD. The CDR3 covers 16 residues. Written as DNA, the CDR3 is TGTGCCACCAGCCCGCGGGACAGGGGAAGCGACAATGAGCAGTTCTTC. Its translation is CATSPRDRGSDNEQFF.

This clonotype was detected ten times or more. The V call is TRBV6-4, the J call TRBJ2-3, with 12 bases aligning to TRBD2. The CDR3 totals 15 residues. V lost 6 bases to trimming and J lost 2 bases; unmatched junction nucleotides: 3. CDR1 and CDR2 from the germline V gene are MRHNA and SNTAGT. The CDR3 DNA sequence: TGTGCCAGCAGCACTAGCGGGAGGCCCACAGATACGCAGTATTTT. This sequence encodes CASSTSGRPTDTQYF.

The chain combines TRBV19 with TRBJ2-4; D is perhaps TRBD2 (6 bases). Trimming removed 7 bases at V and 3 bases at J, with 16 bases between. Looked up from germline, CDR1 is LNHDA and CDR2 is SQIVND (reference sequence). This CDR3 contains 15 residues. The DNA of the CDR3 is TGTGCCAGTACTCCAGGCAGGGAGGTCAAAAACATTCAGTACTTC. This gives the protein CASTPGREVKNIQYF. The entire variable domain, with the rest obtained from reference TRBV19 and TRBJ2-4, is as follows: DGGITQSPKYLFRKEGQNVTLSCEQNLNHDAMYWYRQDPGQGLRLIYYSQIVNDFQKGDIAEGYSVSREKKESFPLTVTSAQKNPTAFYLCASTPGREVKNIQYFGAGTRLSVL.

This clonotype came up many times. This chain connects TRBV6-1 to TRBJ2-1; no reliable D call. The V gene's germline CDR1 is MNHNS and CDR2 SASEGT. The V end was cut by 2 bases, the J end by 3 bases, with 8 bases between. The CDR3 has 14 amino acids. CDR3 in DNA: TGTGCCAGCAGTGAATCTAACAGCTACAATGAGCAGTTCTTC. This codes for CASSESNSYNEQFF.

This clonotype has at least ten counts. V and J are TRBV19 and TRBJ2-7; weak D call: TRBD1 (8 bases). CDR3 length: 14 residues. The V and J ends lost 5 bases and 6 bases respectively, with 17 bases between them. CDR1 is LNHDA, CDR2 SQIVND, per germline (reference sequence). This CDR3 is CASSVQGGSGEQYF. CDR3 in DNA: TGTGCCAGTAGTGTACAGGGGGGGAGTGGCGAGCAGTACTTC.

At least ten counts were recorded for this clonotype. The V call is TRBV6-1, the J call TRBJ1-3, with TRBD1 as a possible D gene (6 bases). The CDR3 sequence is 13 residues long. The V end was cut by 10 bases, the J end by 5 bases, with 15 bases between. Germline V CDR1 and CDR2: MNHNS, SASEGT. The CDR3: CATSTGGRNTIYF. CDR3 DNA sequence: TGTGCCACCTCGACCGGGGGCAGAAACACCATATATTTT.